This T cell receptor beta chain was documented in a study of T-cell reconstitution after alpha-beta-depleted transplantation in children. During its preparation, the TCRbeta library received unique molecular identifiers. TCRdb itself ran the PCR reads through MiXCR, one entry per CDR3 protein. The table lists some 490,000 distinct CDR3 sequences, around 13% of them singletons. In this sample, this clonotype turned up many times. The ends were cut back, 3 bases at V and 9 bases at J, with 12 bases in the middle. The CDR3 runs to 13 residues. This sequence joins TRBV12-3 or TRBV12-4 and TRBJ2-1; TRBD2 might be the D (6 bases). The TCR comes from a human donor who donated a stem cell graft to a child with combined immunodeficiency. The sample was PBMCs from the stem cell graft donor, taken from the stem cell graft. In DNA, the CDR3 is TGTGCCAGCAGTTTCACTAGCAAGGCTGAGCAGTTCTTC. Translated: CASSFTSKAEQFF.